The clone carrying this TCR beta chain was seen more than once but under ten times. TCRdb reprocessed the 5' RACE reads with MiXCR, giving one entry per CDR3 protein. The sample shows 450,000 to 650,000 distinct CDR3 sequences, roughly 22% of them seen only once. This record belongs to a study of T cells after yellow fever vaccination. V lost 6 bases and J lost 8, with 17 bases in between. The CDR3 is made up of 14 amino acids. The chain has TRBV12-3 or TRBV12-4 and TRBJ2-1; D perhaps matches TRBD2 (6 bases). The input for sequencing was PBMCs, taken 21 days after the first yellow fever vaccination. The receptor comes from a young man who received the YFV17D yellow fever vaccine. The DNA for the CDR3 is TGTGCCAGCAGCACCGCGACTAGTGCGGATGAGCAGTTCTTC. Its protein is CASSTATSADEQFF.